The T cell receptor beta chain under discussion was sequenced for a study of blood T cells in healthy people across ages. Study-level information: In model experiments, template switching was able to capture about one barcoded beta molecule for every two T cells that were present. Points from the study as a whole: Per million T cells, TCR beta diversity dropped roughly linearly as age increased.

This clonotype appeared a few times. Its antigen is undetermined. V gave up 6 bases and J gave up 1 base; unmatched junction bases: 3. The CDR3 totals 15 residues. Germline V gene sequence: CDR1 MNHNS, CDR2 SASEGT. Using a J-beta primer mix together with a sample-barcoded 5' primer, a second PCR was run for roughly 6 to 12 cycles. Via MiXCR, TCRdb re-called the 5' RACE reads, giving one row per CDR3 protein. The data show more than 500,000 distinct CDR3 sequences, with roughly 28% seen just once and approximately 17% held by the top ten. Sequenced input: blood. This sequence joins TRBV6-1 and TRBJ2-6; 7 nucleotides align to TRBD1. This clonotype originated in a woman in her sixties or seventies in good health. The DNA of the CDR3 is TGTGCCAGCAGGGACAGGCTGTCTGGGGCCAACGTCCTGACTTTC. Its protein product is CASRDRLSGANVLTF.